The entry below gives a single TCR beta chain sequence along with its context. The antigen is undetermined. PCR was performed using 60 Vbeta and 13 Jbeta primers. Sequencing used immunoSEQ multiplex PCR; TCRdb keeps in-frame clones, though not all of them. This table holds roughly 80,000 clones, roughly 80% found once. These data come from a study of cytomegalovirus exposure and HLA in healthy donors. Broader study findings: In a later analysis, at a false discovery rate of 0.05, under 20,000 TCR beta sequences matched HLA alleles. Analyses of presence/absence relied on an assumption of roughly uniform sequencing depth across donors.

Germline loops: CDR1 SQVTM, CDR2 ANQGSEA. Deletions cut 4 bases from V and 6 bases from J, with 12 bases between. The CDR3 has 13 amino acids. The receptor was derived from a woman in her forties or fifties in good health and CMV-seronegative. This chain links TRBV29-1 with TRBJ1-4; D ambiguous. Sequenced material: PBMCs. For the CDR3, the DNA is TGCAGCGTTGGGAGGTTAATGGATGAAAAACTGTTTTTT. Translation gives CSVGRLMDEKLFF. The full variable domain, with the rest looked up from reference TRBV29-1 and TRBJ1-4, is SAVISQKPSRDICQRGTSLTIQCQVDSQVTMMFWYRQQPGQSLTLIATANQGSEATYESGFVIDKFPISRPNLTFSTLTVSNMSPEDSSIYLCSVGRLMDEKLFFGSGTQLSVL.